This T cell receptor beta chain is drawn from a study of T cell responses to AZD1222 COVID-19 vaccine. With regard to this clone: Its specificity is unknown.

Profiled with immunoSEQ multiplex PCR; TCRdb holds only in-frame clones, not every one. Altogether some 120,000 clones are present, 90% being singletons, with the ten largest covering about 7%. General observations from the study: Baseline seropositivity characterized only a handful of AZD1222 recipients. Donors, mostly white British, included more females; clonal diversity was possibly underestimated. Across spike, vaccine-associated CD4 TCRs were found, dominant at 160-218 and 743-854. Receipt of two AZD1222 doses was followed by a rise in Spike-specific TCR breadth and depth.

This sequence was found in an adult in good health. The sequenced sample was peripheral blood, obtained on day 0 of AZD1222 vaccination.

CDR3 coding DNA: TGTGCCAGCAGTGACTGGGGGGACGGGGGGAGGAATGAGCAGTTCTTC. Residues: CASSDWGDGGRNEQFF. The chain recombines TRBV6-4 with TRBJ2-1; 7 nucleotides agree with TRBD2. V was pared by 1 base and J by 7 bases, with 10 bases of the junction left unmatched. The CDR3 extends over 16 amino acids. Looked up from germline, CDR1 is MRHNA and CDR2 is SNTAGT.